This T cell receptor (beta chain) was observed in a study of OX40 agonist ivuxolimab in advanced cancers. Repertoires were generated with immunoSEQ multiplex PCR, while TCRdb's copy carries only in-frame clones and drops some. Of tens of thousands of clones detected, around 90% appear once; the ten largest clones hold 0.75% to 0.9%. Whole-study findings and limits: In the 0.1 to 3.0 mg/kg range, CD4+ and CD8+ blood T cells had expanded clonally by week 6.

Worth noting for this clone: What it binds is unknown.

The CDR3 covers 15 residues. CDR1 MNHEY and CDR2 SVGAGI come from the germline V gene. Unmatched junction bases numbered 5, after V lost 4 bases and J lost 6 bases. Specimen: CD4+ or CD8+ T cells sorted from blood, collected in a trial of the OX40 agonist ivuxolimab. The TCR comes from an adult with an advanced solid tumor such as melanoma, head and neck, liver or kidney cancer. V is TRBV6-5 and J is TRBJ2-2, with 10 bases aligning to TRBD1. CDR3 loop: CASSWDRGRAGELFF. In nucleotides, the CDR3 is TGTGCCAGCAGTTGGGACAGGGGACGGGCCGGGGAGCTGTTTTTT.